The subject of this entry is one T cell receptor beta chain. As yet, its antigen is unknown. The sample comes from a study of naive and memory T cell subsets. Findings and limits, study-wide: Gini index rose across naive, CM, EM and EMRA in CD4 and CD8.

An equimolar mix of two oligonucleotides served as the beta constant-region primer for TRBC1 and TRBC2. Nested alpha and beta constant-region primers with the SP2 primer drove four PCR rounds on ligated cDNA. TCRdb re-called the UMI-ligation and nested PCR reads through MiXCR, storing one row per CDR3 protein. The repertoire consists of some 4,500 distinct CDR3 sequences, with 7.2% occurring once and the leading ten covering roughly 84%. The V end lost 6 bases, the J end lost 4 bases, and 14 bases lay between the germline ends. CDR3 length: 14 amino acids. This TCR derives from a human donor in good health. Material for sequencing was CD4+ TEMRA cells from blood. The subset: effector memory re-expressing CD45RA, CD45RA+ CD27-. This chain uses TRBV12-3 or TRBV12-4 with TRBJ2-3, with a possible D match to TRBD1 (6 bases). CDR3 sequence (DNA): TGTGCCAGCAGCACCATACAGGGTTCAGATACGCAGTATTTT. As protein: CASSTIQGSDTQYF.